This TCR beta chain was identified in a study of shared clonotypes between healthy human individuals. Clones were sequenced by immunoSEQ multiplex PCR, and TCRdb holds only the in-frame ones, with some missing. The table records roughly 2 million clones, about 95% of them present only once. Naive CD8 cells, CD45RO-negative and positively selected for CCR7, excluded terminally differentiated effector memory CD45RA+ cells. The germline V and J ends were trimmed by 5 bases and 0 bases, with 14 bases remaining between them. Looked up from germline, CDR1 is SEHNR and CDR2 is FQNEAQ (reference sequence). The length of the CDR3 is 16 residues.

The chain carries TRBV7-9 and TRBJ2-1; unclear D gene. This TCR was recovered from a young man in good health. The sample comprised naive CD8+ T cells sorted from blood. The DNA of the CDR3 is TGTGCCAGCAGCCTACGCACCGCCCCCTCCTACAATGAGCAGTTCTTC. Translation gives CASSLRTAPSYNEQFF. Supplemented by reference TRBV7-9 and TRBJ2-1, the full variable domain reads DTGVSQNPRHKITKRGQNVTFRCDPISEHNRLYWYRQTLGQGPEFLTYFQNEAQLEKSRLLSDRFSAERPKGSFSTLEIQRTEQGDSAMYLCASSLRTAPSYNEQFFGPGTRLTVL.